The 31 T cell receptor beta chains presented below share a single source sample, sequenced in a study of T cells in Graves' hyperthyroidism and ophthalmopathy (dated by TCRdb to 2018 to 2020). The library came from multiplex PCR. Sequencing took place on an Illumina HiSeq 2000. TCR beta CDR3 regions were amplified from RNA transcripts. A first-round RT-PCR of the TCR CDR3 used the HTBI primer set with the Qiagen OneStep RT-PCR kit. TCRdb cleaned the public reads at Q25 with fastp, built clones with MiXCR and kept in-frame beta chains. Rows merge per CDR3 protein into single entries with the most common DNA and genes. This sample holds hundreds of thousands of distinct CDR3 sequences; 38% were observed only once. Of the sample, approximately 8.7% falls within the top ten clones. The sequencing input was blood. Source of these receptors: a man aged 18-30 years with Graves' hyperthyroidism.

This clonotype was counted a few times. The CDR3 sequence: CASSVEGHGLVNEQYF. The CDR3 DNA reads as TGTGCCAGCAGCGTAGAAGGACACGGATTGGTGAACGAGCAGTACTTC. The chain employs TRBV9 and TRBJ2-7, with D maybe TRBD1 (5 bases). CDR1 is SGDLS, CDR2 YYNGEE, per germline. The V end lost 0 bases, the J end lost 5 bases, and 18 bases lay between the germline ends. The CDR3 is 16 amino acids.

This clonotype showed up just a few times. The rearrangement links TRBV7-2 to TRBJ1-2; 11 nucleotides align to TRBD1. Trimming at V came to 5 bases and at J to 4 bases, leaving 15 bases not matched to a gene. The germline V gene has CDR1 SGHTA and CDR2 FQGNSA. The length of the CDR3 is 18 residues. The CDR3 nucleotides are TGTGCCAGCAGCACGCTCACCGGGACAGGGGGTTCTGTCTATGGCTACACCTTC. It translates to CASSTLTGTGGSVYGYTF.

The chain employs TRBV19 and TRBJ1-5, with D uncertain. This CDR3 has 13 residues. Per germline, CDR1 LNHDA and CDR2 SQIVND (reference sequence). V was cut by 6 bases and J by 1 base, with 7 bases left in between. The DNA for the CDR3 is TGTGCCAGTAGCAGGAAGAGCAATCAGCCCCAGCATTTT. Amino acids: CASSRKSNQPQHF. The full variable domain, rest sourced from reference TRBV19 and TRBJ1-5, is DGGITQSPKYLFRKEGQNVTLSCEQNLNHDAMYWYRQDPGQGLRLIYYSQIVNDFQKGDIAEGYSVSREKKESFPLTVTSAQKNPTAFYLCASSRKSNQPQHFGDGTRLSIL.

This clonotype was detected a few times. This CDR3 reads CSASPTSGGTYEQYF. CDR3 coding DNA: TGCAGTGCTAGTCCCACTAGCGGGGGAACCTACGAGCAGTACTTC. This sequence joins TRBV20-1 and TRBJ2-7, with 11 bases that match TRBD2. Germline-derived CDR1 and CDR2 are DFQATT and SNEGSKA (reference sequence). J gave up 2 bases and V 3 bases, and 6 bases lay outside the gene matches. The CDR3 extends over 15 amino acids.

This clonotype has at least ten counts. V is TRBV7-4 and J is TRBJ1-4; weak D call: TRBD1 (6 bases). V was pared by 4 bases and J by 1 base, with 10 bases between. CDR3 length equals 15 residues. Germline CDR1 and CDR2: SGHVT and SQSDAQ. In nucleotides, the CDR3 is TGTGCCAGCAGCTCTACACAGGGAACTAATGAAAAACTGTTTTTT. Protein: CASSSTQGTNEKLFF.

In this sample, this clonotype turned up a few times. V gene TRBV9 combines with J gene TRBJ1-1; 10 bases fit TRBD1. Unmatched junction bases numbered 13, after V lost 3 bases and J lost 8 bases. The CDR3 is 16 amino acids. Germline CDR1 reads SGDLS; CDR2 reads YYNGEE. Here the CDR3 reads CASSAGTGVGWSEAFF. The CDR3, as DNA: TGTGCCAGCAGCGCCGGGACAGGGGTTGGTTGGTCCGAAGCTTTCTTT.

For the CDR3, the DNA is TGTGCCAGTAGTATCCGGGCCGAGGAGGAGCAGCCCCAGCATTTT. Translating gives CASSIRAEEEQPQHF. The chain uses TRBV19 and TRBJ1-5; D unclear. The CDR3 is 15 amino acids. Trimming shortened V by 3 bases and J by 7 bases, and 16 bases separated the two germline ends. Germline lookup yields CDR1 LNHDA and CDR2 SQIVND (reference sequence).

This chain uses TRBV12-3 or TRBV12-4 with TRBJ2-2; a weak D match, TRBD2 (6 bases). Trimming cost V 2 bases and J 0 bases, with 13 bases left between them. The length of the CDR3 is 17 residues. The CDR3 DNA follows: TGTGCCAGCAGTTTAATACCCCTAGCGACGAACACCGGGGAGCTGTTTTTT. It is translated as CASSLIPLATNTGELFF.

This clonotype was counted a few times. The chain is built from TRBV12-3 or TRBV12-4 and TRBJ1-2; 9 bases fit TRBD1. J gave up 5 bases and V 6 bases, and 10 bases lay outside the gene matches. The CDR3 spans 15 residues. CDR3: CASSHLDRGPYGYTF. The CDR3, as DNA: TGTGCCAGCAGCCACTTGGACAGGGGTCCGTATGGCTACACCTTC.

Points on this clonotype: Since a much larger clone is just one base distant, this may be a read error. The chain is built from TRBV12-3 or TRBV12-4 and TRBJ1-4; D remains unclear. CDR3 length: 15 residues. V lost 6 bases to trimming and J lost 5 bases, with 16 bases between them. CDR3 protein: CASRLLGSRNEKLFF. The CDR3 DNA is TGTGCCAGCAGACTTTTGGGCAGTCGAAATGAAAAACTGTTTTTT.

On this clonotype itself: It may be a read error: a sequence one base away is much more abundant. CDR3 nucleotide sequence: TGTGCCAGCGGAGGGGGGAGCTACACCTTC. As protein: CASGGGSYTF. The J gene is TRBJ1-2, the V gene TRBV12-3 or TRBV12-4; TRBD1 is a possible D gene (6 bases). The CDR3 is made up of 10 amino acids. V was trimmed by 8 bases and J by 9 bases, leaving 10 bases between them.

V gene TRBV19 combines with J gene TRBJ2-2; D call uncertain. The V gene lost 7 bases and the J gene lost 3 bases, with 6 bases spanning the gap. Germline V gives CDR1 LNHDA, CDR2 SQIVND (reference sequence). The CDR3 is 12 amino acids. The CDR3 bases are TGTGCCAGTACGGCTGACACCGGGGAGCTGTTTTTT. The encoded protein is CASTADTGELFF.

This clonotype has at least ten counts. The genes are TRBV2 and TRBJ1-4; D is unclear. V was trimmed by 5 bases and J by 14 bases, leaving 15 bases between them. The CDR3 loop spans 12 amino acids. The germline CDR1 and CDR2 sequences are SNHLY and FYNNEI. CDR3 loop: CASSLTPPGLFF. As DNA, the CDR3 is TGTGCCAGCAGTTTGACACCGCCGGGTCTGTTTTTT.

This clonotype was observed a single time. The V call is TRBV10-2, the J call TRBJ2-7; TRBD2 matches at 8 bases. Germline V gene sequence: CDR1 WSHSY, CDR2 SAAADI. The CDR3 length is 14 residues. V was clipped by 10 bases and J by 5 bases; unmatched bases: 13. The CDR3 nucleotides are TGCGCCACCTATTCCGGGACTAGAGTCCACGAGCAGTACTTC. It is translated as CATYSGTRVHEQYF.

The chain links TRBV29-1 to TRBJ2-2, with D uncertain. Per germline, CDR1 SQVTM and CDR2 ANQGSEA. V lost 7 bases and J lost 6, with 9 bases in between. The CDR3 spans 11 residues. CDR3 coding DNA: TGCAGCGCCAATGGTGCCGGGGAGCTGTTTTTT. Translating it yields CSANGAGELFF.

This clonotype was seen just once. This chain links TRBV5-1 with TRBJ1-2; TRBD1 matches at 7 bases. The length of the CDR3 is 15 residues. Germline values: CDR1 SGHRS, CDR2 YFSETQ. V trimming: 4 bases; J trimming: 4 bases; junction bases outside the gene matches: 10. The CDR3, as DNA: TGCGCCAGCAGCCCCGGGACAGCTCTCGGCTATGGCTACACCTTC. Residues: CASSPGTALGYGYTF.

The chain employs TRBV5-1 and TRBJ1-4, with D possibly matching TRBD1 (6 bases). The CDR3 has 15 amino acids. Germline loops: CDR1 SGHRS, CDR2 YFSETQ. V was cut by 0 bases and J by 7 bases, with 13 bases left in between. The CDR3 coding sequence is TGCGCCAGCAGCTTGGAAGGGGGGCGCGGTGAAAAACTGTTTTTT. This gives the protein CASSLEGGRGEKLFF.

This rearrangement joins TRBV5-1 to TRBJ2-2; tentatively, D is TRBD2 (6 bases). Per the germline V gene, CDR1 is SGHRS and CDR2 is YFSETQ. The V end lost 3 bases, the J end lost 0 bases, and 9 bases lay between the germline ends. The CDR3 is 15 amino acids. This chain's CDR3 is CASSSGTPNTGELFF. DNA for the CDR3: TGCGCCAGCAGCTCCGGGACTCCGAACACCGGGGAGCTGTTTTTT.

This chain connects TRBV13 to TRBJ2-6; weak D call: TRBD1 (5 bases). The germline gives CDR1 PRHDT, CDR2 FYEKMQ (reference sequence). The CDR3 contains 17 residues. V was pared by 2 bases and J by 1 base, with 12 bases between. The CDR3 coding sequence is TGTGCCAGCAGCTTACTAACAGGAAATTCTGGGGCCAACGTCCTGACTTTC. It translates to CASSLLTGNSGANVLTF. Full variable domain (outside the CDR3, taken from reference TRBV13 and TRBJ2-6): AAGVIQSPRHLIKEKRETATLKCYPIPRHDTVYWYQQGPGQDPQFLISFYEKMQSDKGSIPDRFSAQQFSDYHSELNMSSLELGDSALYFCASSLLTGNSGANVLTFGAGSRLTVL.

There are a few counts of this clonotype. The chain joins TRBV24-1 to TRBJ2-7; a possible D gene is TRBD1 (5 bases). V lost 2 bases to trimming and J lost 5 bases, with 18 bases between them. This CDR3 comprises 16 residues. The V gene's germline CDR1 is KGHDR and CDR2 SFDVKD. The CDR3 loop reads CATSDSSGPGFDEQYF. The CDR3 nucleotides are TGTGCCACCAGTGATTCCTCCGGCCCAGGGTTCGACGAGCAGTACTTC.

The rearrangement links TRBV13 to TRBJ2-5, with D tentatively TRBD2 (6 bases). Germline values: CDR1 PRHDT, CDR2 FYEKMQ (reference sequence). The V and J ends lost 6 bases and 3 bases respectively, with 17 bases between them. CDR3 length: 15 amino acids. The chain's CDR3 is CASSSRLRGEETQYF. The CDR3 DNA reads TGTGCCAGCAGTTCACGTCTGCGGGGAGAAGAGACCCAGTACTTC.

V gene TRBV15 combines with J gene TRBJ1-6; unclear D gene. The CDR3 consists of 15 residues. The germline gives CDR1 LNHNV, CDR2 YYDKDF (reference sequence). Trimming shortened V by 3 bases and J by 7 bases, and 13 bases separated the two germline ends. CDR3 residues: CATSSSEWGNSPLHF. CDR3 coding DNA: TGTGCCACCAGCAGTTCCGAATGGGGAAATTCACCCCTCCACTTT.

This clonotype was observed at least ten times. The chain couples TRBV20-1 to TRBJ2-5; the D is unclear. CDR3 length: 10 residues. V dropped 4 bases and J dropped 3 bases, with 3 bases sitting between them. Germline V gene sequence: CDR1 DFQATT, CDR2 SNEGSKA (reference sequence). This chain's CDR3 is CSAKEETQYF. CDR3 DNA: TGCAGTGCTAAAGAAGAGACCCAGTACTTC.

V gene TRBV15 combines with J gene TRBJ2-5; D remains ambiguous. CDR1 LNHNV and CDR2 YYDKDF come from the germline V gene (reference sequence). This CDR3 has 15 amino acids. Trimming removed 3 bases at V and 3 bases at J, with 14 bases between. The CDR3 sequence: CATSSLSVMKETQYF. The CDR3 nucleotides read TGTGCCACCAGCAGCTTGTCGGTCATGAAAGAGACCCAGTACTTC.

The chain employs TRBV12-3 or TRBV12-4 and TRBJ1-1, with D tentatively TRBD1 (6 bases). The V end was cut by 4 bases, the J end by 8 bases, with 14 bases between. CDR3 length: 13 residues. The CDR3: CASSYSQGQEAFF. Written as DNA, the CDR3 is TGTGCCAGCAGTTACTCCCAGGGGCAAGAAGCTTTCTTT.

The chain carries TRBV29-1 and TRBJ2-7; 9 bases fit TRBD2. V lost 4 bases, J lost 7 bases, and 11 bases stayed unmatched. The germline V gene encodes CDR1 SQVTM and CDR2 ANQGSEA. The CDR3 sequence is 14 residues long. The CDR3 reads CSVAAGTSYNEQYF. For the CDR3, the DNA is TGCAGCGTTGCCGCCGGGACTAGCTACAATGAGCAGTACTTC.

The chain carries TRBV11-3 and TRBJ2-7; possible D gene TRBD2, 6 bases. This CDR3 is 15 amino acids long. The germline CDR1 and CDR2 sequences are SGHNT and YENEEA. V was clipped by 1 base and J by 5 bases, with 15 bases between them. The CDR3 sequence: CASSLVYGSAHEQYF. DNA of the CDR3: TGTGCCAGCAGCTTAGTCTACGGGAGCGCCCACGAGCAGTACTTC.

V gene TRBV7-2 combines with J gene TRBJ2-7, with D unresolved. This CDR3 is built from 13 residues. Trimming shortened V by 5 bases and J by 3 bases, and 11 bases separated the two germline ends. Looked up from germline, CDR1 is SGHTA and CDR2 is FQGNSA. CDR3 DNA sequence: TGTGCCAGCAGCCCCCAACTGGACTACGAGCAGTACTTC. This encodes CASSPQLDYEQYF.

This clonotype was observed a single time. A much larger clonotype is one base distant, so this may be a read error. The chain is built from TRBV7-3 and TRBJ1-5; D is uncertain. The CDR3 consists of 13 residues. Germline CDR1 is SGHTA and CDR2 is FQGTGA. V lost 5 bases to trimming and J lost 5 bases, with 10 bases between them. CDR3 loop: CASSLPDHQPQHF. Written as DNA, the CDR3 is TGTGCCAGCAGCCTACCCGACCATCAGCCCCAGCATTTT.

This clonotype was observed many times. The genes are TRBV7-8 and TRBJ2-5; 7 bases line up with TRBD1. V lost 5 bases and J lost 6; bases outside the gene matches: 6. The germline V gene encodes CDR1 SGHVS and CDR2 FQNEAQ. The CDR3 has 13 residues. Here the CDR3 reads CASSPTGVKTQYF. The CDR3 DNA follows: TGTGCCAGCAGCCCCACAGGGGTGAAGACCCAGTACTTC.

The chain is built from TRBV7-9 and TRBJ1-3, with D unclear. Between the trimmed V and J ends, which lost 4 bases and 0 bases, there was a span of 13 bases. This CDR3 region has 16 residues. The V gene's germline CDR1 is SEHNR and CDR2 FQNEAQ (reference sequence). CDR3 nucleotide sequence: TGTGCCAGCAGCTCAGATCCGGGTTTCTCTGGAAACACCATATATTTT. The encoded protein is CASSSDPGFSGNTIYF.